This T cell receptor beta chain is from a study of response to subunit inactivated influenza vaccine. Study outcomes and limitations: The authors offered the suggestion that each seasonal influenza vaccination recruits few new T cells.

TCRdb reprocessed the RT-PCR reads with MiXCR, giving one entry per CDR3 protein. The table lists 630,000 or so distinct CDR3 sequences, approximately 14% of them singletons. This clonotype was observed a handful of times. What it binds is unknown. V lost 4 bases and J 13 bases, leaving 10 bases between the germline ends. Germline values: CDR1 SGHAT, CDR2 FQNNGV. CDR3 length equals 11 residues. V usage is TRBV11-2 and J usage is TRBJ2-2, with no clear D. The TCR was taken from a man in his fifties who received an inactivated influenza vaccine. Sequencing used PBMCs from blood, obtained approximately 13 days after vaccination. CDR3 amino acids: CASSSVQRLFF. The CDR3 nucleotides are TGTGCCAGCAGCTCAGTTCAGAGGCTGTTTTTT.